These T cell receptor beta chains were read from a single sample in a study of patients and donors after allogeneic stem cell transplantation. TCRdb independently ran MiXCR on the RT-PCR reads; one entry per CDR3 protein. The table has about 960,000 distinct CDR3 sequences, about a sixth seen once. The specimen was blood, either unsorted or a sorted T cell fraction (not recorded which). Every receptor here comes from a human donor who was either an allogeneic HSCT recipient or a stem cell or donor lymphocyte infusion donor (not recorded which). It is not recorded whose cells these are; they may come from a transplant donor. Each CDR3 is given with its conserved first and last residue. The order of the fields is CDR3 protein, CDR3 DNA, J gene, V gene, clone size, D gene. A D gene is named only where the DNA matches it firmly. Part of the rows lack a size; the others show once, few, many or a class for expanded clones.

CDR3aa: CASSLEGGTFGADTQYF; CDR3nt: TGCGCCAGCAGCTTGGAAGGGGGAACTTTTGGGGCAGATACGCAGTATTTT; j_gene: TRBJ2-3; v_gene: TRBV5-1; abundance: few; d_gene: -
CDR3aa: CASGTGGWKGQPQHF; CDR3nt: TGTGCCAGCGGGACAGGGGGGTGGAAGGGTCAGCCCCAGCATTTT; j_gene: TRBJ1-5; v_gene: TRBV6-1; abundance: few; d_gene: TRBD1
CDR3aa: CASSLIPRGNTGELFF; CDR3nt: TGTGCCAGCAGCTTAATACCCAGGGGTAACACCGGGGAGCTGTTTTTT; j_gene: TRBJ2-2; v_gene: TRBV7-3; abundance: few; d_gene: -
CDR3aa: CASSLWVGAFNEQFF; CDR3nt: TGCGCCAGCAGCTTGTGGGTGGGGGCCTTCAATGAGCAGTTCTTC; j_gene: TRBJ2-1; v_gene: TRBV5-1; abundance: few; d_gene: -
CDR3aa: CSVASGTGDDNYGYTF; CDR3nt: TGCAGCGTAGCGTCCGGGACAGGGGACGATAACTATGGCTACACCTTC; j_gene: TRBJ1-2; v_gene: TRBV29-1; abundance: many; d_gene: TRBD1
CDR3aa: CASSLSGHVLDGYTF; CDR3nt: TGTGCCAGCAGCTTGTCAGGTCACGTTCTCGATGGCTACACCTTC; j_gene: TRBJ1-2; v_gene: TRBV5-5; abundance: few; d_gene: -
CDR3aa: CASSQGSSLSFTNTGELFF; CDR3nt: TGTGCCAGCAGCCAAGGGAGTAGTTTGTCTTTTACGAACACCGGGGAGCTGTTTTTT; j_gene: TRBJ2-2; v_gene: TRBV4-2; abundance: -; d_gene: -
CDR3aa: CSAQTGGTEAFF; CDR3nt: TGCAGTGCTCAGACAGGGGGTACTGAAGCTTTCTTT; j_gene: TRBJ1-1; v_gene: TRBV20-1; abundance: few; d_gene: TRBD1
CDR3aa: CASWAAGGGTEAFF; CDR3nt: TGTGCCAGCTGGGCGGCAGGGGGGGGCACTGAAGCTTTCTTT; j_gene: TRBJ1-1; v_gene: TRBV5-6; abundance: few; d_gene: TRBD1
CDR3aa: CASSSGGVGYTF; CDR3nt: TGTGCCAGCAGTTCAGGGGGAGTGGGCTACACCTTC; j_gene: TRBJ1-2; v_gene: TRBV12-3/TRBV12-4; abundance: many; d_gene: TRBD1
CDR3aa: CASSFMTGGLSMDYGYTF; CDR3nt: TGTGCCAGCAGCTTCATGACAGGGGGGCTATCTATGGACTATGGCTACACCTTC; j_gene: TRBJ1-2; v_gene: TRBV5-6; abundance: -; d_gene: TRBD1
CDR3aa: CASSQLTGGTEAFF; CDR3nt: TGTGCCAGCAGCCAACTTACAGGGGGGACTGAAGCTTTCTTT; j_gene: TRBJ1-1; v_gene: TRBV12-3/TRBV12-4; abundance: -; d_gene: TRBD1
CDR3aa: CASSERPYGYTF; CDR3nt: TGTGCCAGCAGTGAACGCCCCTATGGCTACACCTTC; j_gene: TRBJ1-2; v_gene: TRBV2; abundance: -; d_gene: -
CDR3aa: CASSKSGVTYEQYF; CDR3nt: TGTGCCAGCAGTAAATCGGGGGTTACCTACGAGCAGTACTTC; j_gene: TRBJ2-7; v_gene: TRBV25-1; abundance: -; d_gene: -
CDR3aa: CASSPPGDNEQFF; CDR3nt: TGTGCCAGCTCACCACCGGGCGACAATGAGCAGTTCTTC; j_gene: TRBJ2-1; v_gene: TRBV18; abundance: many; d_gene: -
CDR3aa: CASSLVNPTTNYGYTF; CDR3nt: TGTGCCAGCAGCCTGGTCAATCCGACGACTAACTATGGCTACACCTTC; j_gene: TRBJ1-2; v_gene: TRBV4-2; abundance: -; d_gene: -
CDR3aa: CASSLAGIMSGRDPKQFF; CDR3nt: TGTGCCAGCAGCTTAGCGGGAATTATGAGCGGGAGGGACCCCAAGCAGTTCTTC; j_gene: TRBJ2-1; v_gene: TRBV7-8; abundance: few; d_gene: TRBD2
CDR3aa: CASSEYSYNEQFF; CDR3nt: TGTGCCAGTAGTGAATACTCCTACAATGAGCAGTTCTTC; j_gene: TRBJ2-1; v_gene: TRBV19; abundance: few; d_gene: -
CDR3aa: CASSVGISGFYNEQFF; CDR3nt: TGTGCCAGCAGCGTAGGGATTAGCGGGTTTTACAATGAGCAGTTCTTC; j_gene: TRBJ2-1; v_gene: TRBV9; abundance: many; d_gene: TRBD2
CDR3aa: CASSQGARNYGYTF; CDR3nt: TGTGCCAGCAGCCAGGGGGCACGAAACTATGGCTACACCTTC; j_gene: TRBJ1-2; v_gene: TRBV6-1; abundance: few; d_gene: TRBD1
CDR3aa: CSASDGTPGLYGYTF; CDR3nt: TGCAGTGCTAGTGATGGGACCCCAGGGCTCTATGGCTACACCTTC; j_gene: TRBJ1-2; v_gene: TRBV20-1; abundance: -; d_gene: -
CDR3aa: CASSQEGFPGDYGYTF; CDR3nt: TGCGCCAGCAGCCAAGAGGGTTTCCCTGGTGACTATGGCTACACCTTC; j_gene: TRBJ1-2; v_gene: TRBV4-1; abundance: few; d_gene: -
CDR3aa: CASSRKQGADGYTF; CDR3nt: TGTGCCAGCAGCCGCAAACAGGGGGCGGATGGCTACACCTTC; j_gene: TRBJ1-2; v_gene: TRBV7-3; abundance: -; d_gene: TRBD1
CDR3aa: CASSFGRDRGVNEAFF; CDR3nt: TGTGCCAGCAGCTTCGGGAGGGACAGGGGGGTTAATGAAGCTTTCTTT; j_gene: TRBJ1-1; v_gene: TRBV7-9; abundance: -; d_gene: TRBD1
CDR3aa: CASSYPSGLDYNEQFF; CDR3nt: TGTGCCAGCAGTTACCCCTCGGGACTTGACTACAATGAGCAGTTCTTC; j_gene: TRBJ2-1; v_gene: TRBV6-5; abundance: few; d_gene: -
CDR3aa: CASSHSGRGPYEQYF; CDR3nt: TGTGCCAGCAGTCATAGCGGGAGAGGGCCCTACGAGCAGTACTTC; j_gene: TRBJ2-7; v_gene: TRBV7-9; abundance: few; d_gene: TRBD2
CDR3aa: CASSSWGGGRETQYF; CDR3nt: TGTGCCAGCAGTTCCTGGGGTGGGGGTCGAGAGACCCAGTACTTC; j_gene: TRBJ2-5; v_gene: TRBV27; abundance: -; d_gene: -
CDR3aa: CASSQVGPDPYGYTF; CDR3nt: TGCGCCAGCAGCCAAGTTGGACCAGACCCCTATGGCTACACCTTC; j_gene: TRBJ1-2; v_gene: TRBV4-1; abundance: -; d_gene: -
CDR3aa: CSADTGQVNYEQYF; CDR3nt: TGCAGTGCTGACACGGGACAGGTAAACTACGAGCAGTACTTC; j_gene: TRBJ2-7; v_gene: TRBV20-1; abundance: -; d_gene: TRBD1
CDR3aa: CASSQVLSGSTDTQYF; CDR3nt: TGTGCCAGCAGCCAAGTCTTAAGCGGGAGCACAGATACGCAGTATTTT; j_gene: TRBJ2-3; v_gene: TRBV4-2; abundance: once; d_gene: -
CDR3aa: CASGTVMNTEAFF; CDR3nt: TGTGCCAGCGGGACAGTCATGAACACTGAAGCTTTCTTT; j_gene: TRBJ1-1; v_gene: TRBV27; abundance: -; d_gene: TRBD1
CDR3aa: CSAILIRQDYEQYF; CDR3nt: TGCAGTGCTATTCTGATACGACAGGACTACGAGCAGTACTTC; j_gene: TRBJ2-7; v_gene: TRBV20-1; abundance: -; d_gene: -
CDR3aa: CASSFTGTSTGELFF; CDR3nt: TGTGCCAGCAGCTTTACCGGGACTAGCACCGGGGAGCTGTTTTTT; j_gene: TRBJ2-2; v_gene: TRBV7-3; abundance: few; d_gene: TRBD2
CDR3aa: CASSLLPSGSNEQYF; CDR3nt: TGTGCCAGCAGCTTGCTCCCCTCCGGATCGAACGAGCAGTACTTC; j_gene: TRBJ2-7; v_gene: TRBV5-6; abundance: few; d_gene: -
CDR3aa: CASSSMINRDNRPDTQYF; CDR3nt: TGTGCCAGCAGTTCCATGATTAACCGGGACAACCGTCCGGATACGCAGTATTTT; j_gene: TRBJ2-3; v_gene: TRBV6-5; abundance: few; d_gene: -
CDR3aa: CASSQEGVAPLSEQYF; CDR3nt: TGTGCCAGCAGCCAAGAAGGGGTAGCCCCCCTATCCGAGCAGTACTTC; j_gene: TRBJ2-7; v_gene: TRBV3-1; abundance: -; d_gene: -
CDR3aa: CASSSTGSGELFF; CDR3nt: TGTGCCAGCAGCTCGACAGGGTCCGGGGAGCTGTTTTTT; j_gene: TRBJ2-2; v_gene: TRBV7-3; abundance: -; d_gene: TRBD1
CDR3aa: CSVPSGRNYEQYF; CDR3nt: TGCAGCGTTCCTAGCGGGAGGAACTACGAGCAGTACTTC; j_gene: TRBJ2-7; v_gene: TRBV29-1; abundance: -; d_gene: TRBD2
CDR3aa: CASTSWGSAAGANYGYTF; CDR3nt: TGTGCCAGCACCTCGTGGGGGTCTGCCGCCGGAGCTAACTATGGCTACACCTTC; j_gene: TRBJ1-2; v_gene: TRBV6-1; abundance: few; d_gene: -
CDR3aa: CASSPFVGTEAFF; CDR3nt: TGTGCCAGCAGTCCTTTTGTCGGCACTGAAGCTTTCTTT; j_gene: TRBJ1-1; v_gene: TRBV7-9; abundance: -; d_gene: -
CDR3aa: CASSQDRNSNQPQHF; CDR3nt: TGTGCCAGCAGCCAAGACCGCAATAGCAATCAGCCCCAGCATTTT; j_gene: TRBJ1-5; v_gene: TRBV4-2; abundance: few; d_gene: -
CDR3aa: CASSESYRNYGYTF; CDR3nt: TGTGCCAGCAGTGAATCCTACCGTAACTATGGCTACACCTTC; j_gene: TRBJ1-2; v_gene: TRBV6-1; abundance: -; d_gene: -
CDR3aa: CASSYSMAGVSYNEQFF; CDR3nt: TGTGCCAGCAGTTACTCGATGGCGGGTGTCTCCTACAATGAGCAGTTCTTC; j_gene: TRBJ2-1; v_gene: TRBV6-5; abundance: few; d_gene: -
CDR3aa: CASSLDVGSYEQYF; CDR3nt: TGCGCCAGCAGCTTGGACGTTGGCTCCTACGAGCAGTACTTC; j_gene: TRBJ2-7; v_gene: TRBV5-1; abundance: many; d_gene: -
CDR3aa: CASSLAGTTSGGLFF; CDR3nt: TGTGCCAGCAGTTTAGCCGGGACAACCTCAGGCGGACTGTTTTTT; j_gene: TRBJ1-4; v_gene: TRBV12-3/TRBV12-4; abundance: -; d_gene: -
CDR3aa: CASGLFNEQYF; CDR3nt: TGTGCTAGTGGTTTGTTTAACGAGCAGTACTTC; j_gene: TRBJ2-7; v_gene: TRBV12-5; abundance: few; d_gene: -
CDR3aa: CASGLYERNYGYTF; CDR3nt: TGTGCTAGTGGTTTGTATGAGAGGAATTATGGCTACACCTTC; j_gene: TRBJ1-2; v_gene: TRBV12-5; abundance: -; d_gene: -
CDR3aa: CASSLAGGTINEQFF; CDR3nt: TGTGCCAGCAGTTTAGCGGGAGGGACAATCAATGAGCAGTTCTTC; j_gene: TRBJ2-1; v_gene: TRBV12-3/TRBV12-4; abundance: -; d_gene: -
CDR3aa: CASRARVVGELFF; CDR3nt: TGTGCCAGCAGGGCCAGGGTCGTCGGGGAGCTGTTTTTT; j_gene: TRBJ2-2; v_gene: TRBV2; abundance: -; d_gene: -
CDR3aa: CASSYPDLYYGYTF; CDR3nt: TGTGCCAGCAGTTACCCGGACCTTTACTATGGCTACACCTTC; j_gene: TRBJ1-2; v_gene: TRBV6-2/TRBV6-3; abundance: -; d_gene: -
CDR3aa: CSASGTGTGYTF; CDR3nt: TGCAGTGCTAGCGGGACAGGGACTGGCTACACCTTC; j_gene: TRBJ1-2; v_gene: TRBV20-1; abundance: many; d_gene: TRBD1
CDR3aa: CASSSEKHNEQFF; CDR3nt: TGTGCCAGCAGTTCGGAGAAACACAATGAGCAGTTCTTC; j_gene: TRBJ2-1; v_gene: TRBV12-3/TRBV12-4; abundance: many; d_gene: -
CDR3aa: CASTITSGFQETQYF; CDR3nt: TGTGCCAGCACCATAACTTCGGGGTTCCAAGAGACCCAGTACTTC; j_gene: TRBJ2-5; v_gene: TRBV7-9; abundance: -; d_gene: -
CDR3aa: CASIRTVGSGNTIYF; CDR3nt: TGTGCCAGCATCCGTACTGTGGGGTCTGGAAACACCATATATTTT; j_gene: TRBJ1-3; v_gene: TRBV7-9; abundance: -; d_gene: -